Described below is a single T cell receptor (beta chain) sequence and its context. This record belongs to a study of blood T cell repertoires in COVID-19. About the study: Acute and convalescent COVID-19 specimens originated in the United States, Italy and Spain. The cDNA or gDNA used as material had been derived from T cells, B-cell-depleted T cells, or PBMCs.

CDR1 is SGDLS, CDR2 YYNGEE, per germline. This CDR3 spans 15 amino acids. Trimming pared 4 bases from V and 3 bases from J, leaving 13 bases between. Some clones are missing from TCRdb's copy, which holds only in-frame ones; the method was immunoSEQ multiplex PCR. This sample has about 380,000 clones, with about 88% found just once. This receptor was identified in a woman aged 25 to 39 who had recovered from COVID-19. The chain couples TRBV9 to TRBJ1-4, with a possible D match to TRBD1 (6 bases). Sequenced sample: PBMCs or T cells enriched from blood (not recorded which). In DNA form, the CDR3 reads TGTGCCAGCAGCCCAGCGGGGGCGCCTAATGAAAAACTGTTTTTT. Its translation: CASSPAGAPNEKLFF.